The 13 T cell receptor beta chains presented below share a single source sample, sequenced in a study of cytotoxic CD8 clonotypes in ibrutinib-treated CLL. Sequencing was performed with immunoSEQ multiplex PCR; in TCRdb, only in-frame clones are kept and a portion is missing. The sample has 95,000 to 100,000 clones, about 78% seen once. The sample in question was PBMCs, obtained after 12 months of ibrutinib treatment. These receptors came from a human donor with chronic lymphocytic leukemia.

This clone was counted once. This chain uses TRBV5-8 with TRBJ2-5; D may correspond to TRBD1 or TRBD2 (7 bases each). With 4 bases removed from V and 1 base from J, the gap between germline ends came to 20 bases. The germline gives CDR1 SGHTS, CDR2 YDEGEE. The CDR3 is 17 amino acids. The CDR3 loop is CASSLFTGEGTQETQYF. The CDR3 coding sequence is TGTGCCAGCAGCCTTTTCACAGGGGAGGGGACCCAAGAGACCCAGTACTTC.

This chain joins TRBV18 and TRBJ1-3; TRBD1 is a possible D gene (5 bases). CDR3 length equals 17 residues. Germline assignment: CDR1 KGHSH and CDR2 LQKENI. The ends were cut back, 3 bases at V and 0 bases at J, with 15 bases in the middle. As DNA, the CDR3 is TGTGCCAGCTCACCCGACGGGGCCAGGGTCTCTGGAAACACCATATATTTT. It yields the protein CASSPDGARVSGNTIYF.

The chain uses TRBV12-5 and TRBJ2-3; D may be TRBD1 (6 bases). The germline V and J ends were trimmed by 0 bases and 0 bases, with 7 bases remaining between them. The CDR3 is 15 residues long. Germline V gene sequence: CDR1 LGHNT, CDR2 FRNRAP. The CDR3 here is CASGLVTGSTDTQYF. In DNA form, the CDR3 reads TGTGCTAGTGGTTTGGTAACAGGGAGCACAGATACGCAGTATTTT.

The V gene is TRBV5-8, the J gene TRBJ2-5; D may be TRBD2 (6 bases). Germline assignment: CDR1 SGHTS and CDR2 YDEGEE. This CDR3 is 14 amino acids long. Trimming took 4 bases from V and 2 from J, leaving 12 bases between them. The CDR3 nucleotides read TGTGCCAGCAGCACCTGGGAGGATCAAGAGACCCAGTACTTC. The encoded protein is CASSTWEDQETQYF.

This clone is a singleton in its sample. The rearrangement joins TRBV2 to TRBJ1-5; a weak D match, TRBD1 (6 bases). CDR3 length equals 15 residues. The V and J ends lost 5 bases and 1 base respectively, with 12 bases between them. CDR1 and CDR2 from the germline V gene are SNHLY and FYNNEI. The CDR3 coding sequence is TGTGCCAGCAGTAAGGGGGAAGTGAGCAATCAGCCCCAGCATTTT. Its protein product is CASSKGEVSNQPQHF.

This chain joins TRBV5-4 and TRBJ2-3; D gene unclear. V was clipped by 0 bases and J by 10 bases, with 12 bases between them. CDR1 and CDR2 (germline): SGHNT, YYREEE (reference sequence). The CDR3 contains 13 residues. The CDR3 DNA reads TGTGCCAGCAGCTTGGACCGTTCGTTCGCGCAGTATTTT. Protein product: CASSLDRSFAQYF.

The sample holds many counts of this clone. This chain connects TRBV30 to TRBJ1-2; no firm D call. Germline V gene data show CDR1 as GTSNPN and CDR2 as SVGIG (reference sequence). V lost 4 bases and J 7 bases, leaving 10 bases between the germline ends. The length of the CDR3 is 11 residues. The CDR3 nucleotides read TGTGCCTGGATCGGGTTGGGTGGCTACACCTTC. Translation gives CAWIGLGGYTF.

CDR3 sequence (DNA): TGTGCCAGCAAAGTGGGGAGCCTCCAAGAGACCCAGTACTTC. It is translated as CASKVGSLQETQYF. The rearrangement links TRBV6-1 to TRBJ2-5, with a tentative D call TRBD2 (5 bases). The CDR3 contains 14 residues. The ends were cut back, 7 bases at V and 1 base at J, with 13 bases in the middle. Germline assignment: CDR1 MNHNS and CDR2 SASEGT.

The V gene is TRBV25-1, the J gene TRBJ2-7; D may correspond to TRBD1 or TRBD2 (6 bases each). Per germline, CDR1 MGHDK and CDR2 SYGVNS. There are 18 residues in the CDR3. Deletions cut 6 bases from V and 3 bases from J, with 27 bases between. DNA for the CDR3: TGTGCCAGCAGCCCAACGGCGGGGACACACAAAGTTCGCTACGAGCAGTACTTC. Encoded protein: CASSPTAGTHKVRYEQYF.

The chain couples TRBV11-1 to TRBJ2-5, with TRBD2 as a possible D gene (5 bases). CDR3 size: 16 residues. The V and J ends lost 4 bases and 5 bases respectively, with 20 bases between them. Germline CDR1 and CDR2: SGHAT and FQDESV (reference sequence). The CDR3 loop is CASSSHNLVSEETQYF. CDR3 DNA: TGTGCCAGCAGCTCCCACAACCTCGTTAGCGAGGAGACCCAGTACTTC.

The chain uses TRBV9 and TRBJ2-1; 14 bases match TRBD2. The CDR3 extends over 16 amino acids. Trimming removed 4 bases from V and 4 bases from J; junction bases left unmatched: 4. Per germline, CDR1 SGDLS and CDR2 YYNGEE. CDR3 amino acids: CASSSRLAGGYNEQFF. The CDR3 bases are TGTGCCAGCAGCTCTCGACTAGCGGGGGGGTACAATGAGCAGTTCTTC.

This clone has only one observation. This chain connects TRBV28 to TRBJ2-7; 7 bases are shared with TRBD1. The CDR3 is 13 residues long. V shed 8 bases and J 2 bases; nucleotides not matched to a gene: 6. Germline V lookup: CDR1 MDHEN, CDR2 SYDVKM. CDR3 DNA sequence: TGTGCCAGCTTAGGGGGCTCTCCCTACGAGCAGTACTTC. Translating it yields CASLGGSPYEQYF.

This sequence joins TRBV5-1 and TRBJ2-7; 8 bases fit TRBD2. Germline CDR1 is SGHRS and CDR2 is YFSETQ. Trimming cost V 7 bases and J 3 bases; bases outside gene matches: 6. This CDR3 spans 13 amino acids. Here the CDR3 reads CASGTSGDYEQYF. The CDR3 DNA sequence: TGCGCCAGCGGAACTAGCGGAGACTACGAGCAGTACTTC.